Each of the 22 T cell receptor beta chains below was sequenced from the same sample in a study of T cells in Graves' hyperthyroidism and ophthalmopathy. TCR beta CDR3 regions were amplified from RNA transcripts. HTBI primers drove first-round RT-PCR of the TCR CDR3. TCRdb re-analysed the multiplex PCR reads in MiXCR, keeping a single row per CDR3 protein. This table holds hundreds of thousands of distinct CDR3 sequences, roughly 15% found once. The sequenced sample consisted of blood. The source is a man in his late teens or twenties with Graves' ophthalmopathy.

This clonotype turned up a few times. V and J are TRBV20-1 and TRBJ2-2; 7 bases line up with TRBD2. V gave up 3 bases and J gave up 7 bases; unmatched junction bases: 5. In germline, CDR1 is DFQATT, CDR2 SNEGSKA (reference sequence). The CDR3 sequence is 13 residues long. CDR3 in amino acids: CSASGLVSGELFF. The CDR3 DNA sequence: TGCAGTGCTAGCGGACTAGTAAGCGGGGAGCTGTTTTTT.

Worth noting for this clonotype: This may be a read error, as it is one base from a much larger clone. The chain couples TRBV27 to TRBJ2-7, with 13 bases identical to TRBD2. CDR1 is MNHEY and CDR2 is SMNVEV in the germline V gene (reference sequence). The V gene end was trimmed by 1 base and the J gene end by 7 bases; junction bases not matched to a gene: 7. The CDR3 totals 16 residues. The CDR3 here is CASSLWTSGSLEEQYF. The CDR3 nucleotides are TGTGCCAGCAGTTTATGGACTAGCGGGAGTCTAGAGGAGCAGTACTTC.

The sample holds many counts of this clonotype. V gene TRBV28 combines with J gene TRBJ1-1; TRBD1 might be the D (5 bases). The CDR3 is 14 amino acids. The V end lost 4 bases, the J end lost 8 bases, and 17 bases lay between the germline ends. Per the germline V gene, CDR1 is MDHEN and CDR2 is SYDVKM. CDR3 loop: CASSYYDREIEAFF. The CDR3 nucleotides read TGTGCCAGCAGTTATTACGACAGAGAAATAGAAGCTTTCTTT.

In this sample, this clonotype turned up a few times. Sequence at one end of the junction differs from germline and may be a read error. The chain couples TRBV7-7 to TRBJ2-7, with TRBD2 matching 8 bases. The CDR3 has 15 amino acids. CDR1 is SSHAT, CDR2 FNYEAQ, per germline (reference sequence). In DNA, the CDR3 is TGTGCTAGCAGCTTAGGGCGGGAGGCGGTCTACGAGCAGTACTTC. It yields the protein CASSLGREAVYEQYF.

In this sample, this clonotype turned up many times. J is TRBJ2-1 and V is TRBV29-1; D unresolved. The CDR3 consists of 10 residues. V lost 2 bases to trimming and J lost 15 bases, with 11 bases between them. The germline gives CDR1 SQVTM, CDR2 ANQGSEA. The CDR3 DNA reads TGCAGCGTTGAAAGAGAGGTTTGGTTCTTC. It encodes CSVEREVWFF.

This clonotype was counted at least ten times. The chain couples TRBV12-3 or TRBV12-4 to TRBJ2-7, with no clear D. The CDR3 sequence is 14 residues long. V lost 2 bases to trimming and J lost 0 bases, with 8 bases between them. CDR3: CASSLLRASYEQYF. The CDR3 region has the DNA TGTGCCAGCAGTTTATTAAGGGCCTCCTACGAGCAGTACTTC.

The V and J genes are TRBV20-1 and TRBJ2-4; no reliable D call. Germline values: CDR1 DFQATT, CDR2 SNEGSKA (reference sequence). V was clipped by 6 bases and J by 8 bases, with 20 bases between them. This CDR3 contains 14 residues. The CDR3 bases are TGCAGTGCGGAACCCCCAGGTTTGGGGTACATTCAGTACTTC. Translation: CSAEPPGLGYIQYF.

Only a few counts were recorded for this clonotype. This chain uses TRBV10-3 with TRBJ2-2; D possibly corresponds to TRBD2 (5 bases). The CDR3 length is 16 residues. V was pared by 3 bases and J by 6 bases, with 17 bases between. Per the germline V gene, CDR1 is ENHRY and CDR2 is SYGVKD. Here the CDR3 DNA reads TGTGCCATCAGTGACGAGACTACTAAGCCGTCCGGGGAGCTGTTTTTT. It codes for CAISDETTKPSGELFF.

The chain carries TRBV6-1 and TRBJ1-4, with 7 bases lining up with TRBD1. The CDR3 contains 14 residues. After removal of 6 bases from V and 4 bases from J, the junction contained 5 bases not matched to a gene. Germline lookup yields CDR1 MNHNS and CDR2 SASEGT. The CDR3 region is CASSRGDSNEKLFF. In nucleotides, the CDR3 is TGTGCCAGCAGCCGGGGGGACAGTAATGAAAAACTGTTTTTT.

This clonotype came up many times. The CDR3 DNA follows: TGCGCCAGCAGCGTCGACAGGGCCACCTACAATGAGCAGTTCTTC. This encodes CASSVDRATYNEQFF. This rearrangement joins TRBV5-1 to TRBJ2-1; 7 positions agree with TRBD1. The V gene end was trimmed by 4 bases and the J gene end by 2 bases; junction bases not matched to a gene: 6. Germline CDR1 reads SGHRS; CDR2 reads YFSETQ. The CDR3 sequence is 15 residues long.

This clonotype was seen at least ten times. This chain uses TRBV2 with TRBJ1-4; 7 nucleotides line up with TRBD1. The germline gives CDR1 SNHLY, CDR2 FYNNEI. With 9 bases clipped from V and 4 bases from J, the junction kept 8 bases outside the gene matches. This CDR3 is built from 14 residues. This CDR3 is CARTTGSNNEKLFF. CDR3 sequence (DNA): TGTGCCAGAACGACAGGGAGTAATAATGAAAAACTGTTTTTT.

The rearrangement links TRBV19 to TRBJ1-2; D gene unclear. Germline CDR1 and CDR2: LNHDA and SQIVND (reference sequence). The V end lost 5 bases, the J end lost 2 bases, and 12 bases lay between the germline ends. The CDR3 is 14 residues long. This chain's CDR3 is CASSAPAGNYGYTF. The CDR3 bases are TGTGCCAGTAGTGCCCCAGCAGGCAACTATGGCTACACCTTC. Full variable domain (outside the CDR3, taken from reference TRBV19 and TRBJ1-2): DGGITQSPKYLFRKEGQNVTLSCEQNLNHDAMYWYRQDPGQGLRLIYYSQIVNDFQKGDIAEGYSVSREKKESFPLTVTSAQKNPTAFYLCASSAPAGNYGYTFGSGTRLTVV.

This clonotype has at least ten counts. V usage is TRBV7-6 and J usage is TRBJ2-2; a weak D match, TRBD2 (6 bases). With 5 bases removed from V and 3 bases from J, the gap between germline ends came to 13 bases. Germline lookup yields CDR1 SGHVS and CDR2 FNYEAQ. CDR3 length equals 15 residues. CDR3: CASSGTGTHTGELFF. The DNA for the CDR3 is TGTGCCAGCAGCGGCACCGGGACTCACACCGGGGAGCTGTTTTTT.

The gene calls are TRBV5-6 and TRBJ1-1; no reliable D call. Germline assignment: CDR1 SGHDT and CDR2 YYEEEE. This CDR3 region has 14 residues. V was trimmed by 4 bases and J by 1 base, leaving 11 bases between them. The CDR3 nucleotides are TGTGCCAGCAGCCCCACATGGCGGAACACTGAAGCTTTCTTT. It specifies CASSPTWRNTEAFF.

The table lists this clonotype with a few counts. The chain has TRBV30 and TRBJ2-7; 10 bases fit TRBD1. After removal of 4 bases from V and 3 bases from J, the junction contained 12 bases not matched to a gene. CDR1 is GTSNPN and CDR2 is SVGIG in the germline V gene (reference sequence). The CDR3 has 16 amino acids. This chain's CDR3 is CAWKGPGQGMGYEQYF. DNA for the CDR3: TGTGCCTGGAAGGGCCCGGGACAGGGGATGGGCTACGAGCAGTACTTC.

The CDR3 coding sequence is TGTGCCAGCAGCTTAGGGACACACGGAAACACCATATATTTT. It codes for CASSLGTHGNTIYF. The chain uses TRBV7-9 and TRBJ1-3, with D maybe TRBD1 (5 bases). The CDR3 spans 14 residues. Germline V CDR1 and CDR2: SEHNR, FQNEAQ (reference sequence). Deletions cut 1 base from V and 4 bases from J, with 8 bases between.

As to this clonotype: A read error is possible here, since a much larger clone lies one base away. The chain uses TRBV12-3 or TRBV12-4 and TRBJ2-1; TRBD1 might be the D (5 bases). The DNA end favors TRBJ2-7, so the J call may be wrong. The CDR3 contains 12 residues. CDR3 sequence reads: CASRIWGNEQYF. The CDR3 DNA reads as TGTGCCAGCAGGATATGGGGCAATGAGCAGTACTTC.

This clonotype has at least ten counts. In DNA form, the CDR3 reads TGCAGTGCTAGAAGACAGGGGGCGTTTGAGCAGTTCTTC. Protein sequence: CSARRQGAFEQFF. V and J are TRBV20-1 and TRBJ2-1; TRBD1 agrees at 10 bases. This CDR3 has 13 residues. Germline CDR1 is DFQATT and CDR2 is SNEGSKA (reference sequence). V gave up 2 bases and J gave up 9 bases; unmatched junction bases: 4.

This chain joins TRBV4-2 and TRBJ2-3, with a tentative D call TRBD2 (6 bases). Trimming removed 4 bases from V and 2 bases from J, with 13 bases in between. The CDR3 has 15 amino acids. In germline, CDR1 is LGHNA, CDR2 YNFKEQ. The CDR3 DNA reads as TGTGCCAGCAGCCCCCAGGGAGGCACCACAGATACGCAGTATTTT. Its translation: CASSPQGGTTDTQYF.

This clonotype was detected ten times or more. The J gene is TRBJ1-2, the V gene TRBV4-2; D not certain. Trimming stripped 1 base from V and 3 bases from J, with 6 bases between. This CDR3 region has 13 residues. Germline V gene sequence: CDR1 LGHNA, CDR2 YNFKEQ. The CDR3 sequence: CASSQGTDYGYTF. CDR3 DNA sequence: TGTGCCAGCAGCCAAGGGACGGACTATGGCTACACCTTC.

The CDR3 region has the DNA TGTGCCAGCAGCTTGGGGGAGGACCCGTCTGGCTACACCTTC. Residues: CASSLGEDPSGYTF. V gene TRBV5-5 combines with J gene TRBJ1-2, with no clear D. This CDR3 is built from 14 residues. Germline V gene sequence: CDR1 SGHKS, CDR2 YYEKEE (reference sequence). Trimming stripped 0 bases from V and 7 bases from J, with 13 bases between. Based on the CDR3 plus reference TRBV5-5 and TRBJ1-2, the full variable domain is DAGVTQSPTHLIKTRGQQVTLRCSPISGHKSVSWYQQVLGQGPQFIFQYYEKEERGRGNFPDRFSARQFPNYSSELNVNALLLGDSALYLCASSLGEDPSGYTFGSGTRLTVV.

This clonotype was seen ten or more times. The chain combines TRBV30 with TRBJ1-5; 7 positions agree with TRBD1. Trimming cost V 4 bases and J 6 bases; bases outside gene matches: 6. Germline V CDR1 and CDR2: GTSNPN, SVGIG (reference sequence). The CDR3 loop spans 13 amino acids. The CDR3 DNA reads TGTGCCTGGACCGGGACAGAGCGTCAGCCCCAGCATTTT. Translation gives CAWTGTERQPQHF.